The next 13 T cell receptor beta chains were all read from a single sample in a study of T cell repertoires in cytomegalovirus infection. Using its own MiXCR run on the reads, TCRdb lists one record per CDR3 protein. The table has a few hundred thousand distinct CDR3 sequences, 15% to 20% seen once. Sequencing was carried out using PBMCs. The receptor set was obtained from a human donor in good health (CMV status not recorded). Some clones in this sample may be carry-over from other donors' samples.

V gene TRBV14 combines with J gene TRBJ2-2; D unresolved. The CDR3 loop spans 13 amino acids. Between the trimmed V and J ends, which lost 1 base and 7 bases, there was a span of 7 bases. The germline V gene encodes CDR1 SGHDN and CDR2 FVKESK. The CDR3: CASSQGMSGELFF. The CDR3 nucleotides are TGTGCCAGCAGCCAAGGGATGAGCGGGGAGCTGTTTTTT.

The chain has TRBV7-2 and TRBJ1-4, with a tentative D call TRBD1 (5 bases). CDR3 length: 14 amino acids. The ends were cut back, 3 bases at V and 8 bases at J, with 13 bases in the middle. Germline CDR1 SGHTA, CDR2 FQGNSA. In DNA, the CDR3 is TGTGCCAGCAGCTTCCGGCGGGAGGGGGAAAAACTGTTTTTT. It is translated as CASSFRREGEKLFF.

There are many counts of this clonotype. The chain has TRBV11-1 and TRBJ2-3; D is tentatively TRBD1 or TRBD2 (5 bases each). Trimming cost V 7 bases and J 8 bases, with 25 bases left between them. The CDR3 has 16 residues. The germline V gene encodes CDR1 SGHAT and CDR2 FQDESV (reference sequence). The CDR3 nucleotides are TGTGCCAGCAACCCACTCGGGACGGCGGGTTTTCGTACGCAGTATTTT. The encoded protein is CASNPLGTAGFRTQYF.

This clonotype was counted a few times. V gene TRBV18 combines with J gene TRBJ1-1, with D tentatively TRBD1 (5 bases). The V gene's germline CDR1 is KGHSH and CDR2 LQKENI. Trimming shortened V by 0 bases and J by 4 bases, and 12 bases separated the two germline ends. This CDR3 region has 15 residues. CDR3 in amino acids: CASSPPTQGGTEAFF. The CDR3 DNA is TGTGCCAGCTCACCACCGACGCAGGGCGGCACTGAAGCTTTCTTT.

This clonotype has ten or more counts. The chain carries TRBV24-1 and TRBJ1-4, with D possibly matching TRBD1 (6 bases). The germline V gene has CDR1 KGHDR and CDR2 SFDVKD. This CDR3 spans 15 amino acids. Trimming removed 5 bases from V and 8 bases from J, with 17 bases in between. The CDR3 spells CATSAGGGAWEKLFF. Written as DNA, the CDR3 is TGTGCCACCAGTGCCGGCGGGGGCGCATGGGAAAAACTGTTTTTT.

The chain carries TRBV6-1 and TRBJ1-4; the D is unclear. Per the germline V gene, CDR1 is MNHNS and CDR2 is SASEGT. Trimming shortened V by 7 bases and J by 0 bases, and 12 bases separated the two germline ends. The CDR3 is 15 amino acids. The CDR3 protein is CASTARVATNEKLFF. For the CDR3, the DNA is TGTGCCAGCACTGCCCGGGTTGCAACTAATGAAAAACTGTTTTTT.

This clonotype has ten or more counts. V and J are TRBV2 and TRBJ2-3, with no clear D. Germline values: CDR1 SNHLY, CDR2 FYNNEI. The CDR3 spans 14 residues. With 3 bases removed from V and 1 base from J, the gap between germline ends came to 8 bases. For the CDR3, the DNA is TGTGCCAGCAGTGACGGCTACCGCACAGATACGCAGTATTTT. It encodes CASSDGYRTDTQYF.

V gene TRBV20-1 combines with J gene TRBJ2-7; D gene ambiguous. The CDR3 is 13 amino acids. The germline CDR1 and CDR2 sequences are DFQATT and SNEGSKA (reference sequence). Deletions cut 5 bases from V and 4 bases from J, with 15 bases between. The DNA for the CDR3 is TGCAGTGCTCGGACCGGAGATAGGTACGAGCAGTACTTC. This codes for CSARTGDRYEQYF.

V usage is TRBV3-1 and J usage is TRBJ2-4; D gene ambiguous. The V gene's germline CDR1 is LGHDT and CDR2 YNNKEL (reference sequence). This CDR3 region has 11 residues. The V end lost 6 bases, the J end lost 7 bases, and 7 bases lay between the germline ends. The CDR3 DNA reads as TGTGCCAGCAGTCACGGCAACATTCAGTACTTC. Its protein is CASSHGNIQYF.

This clonotype appeared a few times. The chain recombines TRBV20-1 with TRBJ1-5, with D uncertain. This CDR3 has 16 residues. Germline V gene sequence: CDR1 DFQATT, CDR2 SNEGSKA (reference sequence). V was shortened by 6 bases and J by 0 bases, with 18 bases between the two germline ends. CDR3: CSANPRGDYSNQPQHF. For the CDR3, the DNA is TGCAGTGCCAACCCACGGGGAGACTATAGCAATCAGCCCCAGCATTTT.

This clonotype was counted at least ten times. V is TRBV6-5 and J is TRBJ1-2, with no clear D. The germline V gene encodes CDR1 MNHEY and CDR2 SVGAGI. CDR3 length: 14 residues. V lost 2 bases, J lost 9 bases, and 16 bases lay in between. The CDR3 bases are TGTGCCAGCAGTTACGTTGGCGGGGATTCGAGCTACACCTTC. Protein: CASSYVGGDSSYTF.

Many counts were recorded for this clonotype. The rearrangement links TRBV5-4 to TRBJ2-5; 10 nucleotides agree with TRBD2. This CDR3 comprises 18 residues. Germline loops: CDR1 SGHNT, CDR2 YYREEE (reference sequence). Trimming took 2 bases from V and 4 from J; bases not matched to a gene: 14. CDR3 sequence reads: CASSLGASGGLRGETQYF. In DNA form, the CDR3 reads TGTGCCAGCAGCTTAGGGGCTAGCGGGGGCCTTCGGGGAGAGACCCAGTACTTC.

This clonotype was observed at least ten times. The chain has TRBV7-2 and TRBJ2-5; D ambiguous. This CDR3 region has 14 residues. The V and J ends lost 3 bases and 0 bases respectively, with 8 bases between them. Germline CDR1 is SGHTA and CDR2 is FQGNSA. CDR3 loop: CASSFQTNQETQYF. The CDR3 DNA reads as TGTGCCAGCAGCTTCCAGACGAACCAAGAGACCCAGTACTTC.